One sample yielded the 32 T cell receptor beta chains listed below, sequenced in a study of blood T cell repertoires in COVID-19. Data came from immunoSEQ multiplex PCR; TCRdb stores just in-frame clones and leaves some out. Of 150,000 to 200,000 clones detected, 88% appear once; the ten largest clones hold approximately 4.5%. Sequencing was done on a sample of peripheral blood. The receptors derive from a human donor in a cohort sampled during active COVID-19.

The rearrangement links TRBV10-3 to TRBJ2-7; 7 positions match TRBD2. Trimming cost V 7 bases and J 5 bases; bases outside gene matches: 5. The CDR3 consists of 12 residues. Germline V lookup: CDR1 ENHRY, CDR2 SYGVKD. CDR3 in amino acids: CAITKGGNEQYF. The CDR3, as DNA: TGTGCCATCACCAAGGGAGGGAACGAGCAGTACTTC.

CDR3 sequence: CASSTPSGQILGYTF. DNA of the CDR3: TGTGCCAGCAGTACCCCGTCAGGGCAGATTTTAGGTTACACCTTC. The chain uses TRBV28 and TRBJ1-2, with a weak D call TRBD1 (5 bases). The ends were cut back, 5 bases at V and 11 bases at J, with 24 bases in the middle. This CDR3 has 15 amino acids. The germline CDR1 and CDR2 sequences are MDHEN and SYDVKM.

The chain recombines TRBV30 with TRBJ2-7; 9 positions match TRBD1. V shed 5 bases, J shed 6 bases, and the junction held 11 bases outside the gene matches. This CDR3 spans 14 amino acids. CDR1 is GTSNPN, CDR2 SVGIG, per germline (reference sequence). CDR3 sequence (DNA): TGTGCCTGGGGCCCTGGACAGGGGCTATCCGAGCAGTACTTC. Encoded protein: CAWGPGQGLSEQYF.

This clone was detected once. The chain joins TRBV24-1 to TRBJ2-1, with 9 nucleotides matching TRBD2. The trim removed 2 bases at V and 6 bases at J, leaving 4 bases unmatched. Germline V gene lookup returns CDR1 KGHDR and CDR2 SFDVKD. The CDR3 has 15 residues. This CDR3 reads CATSDSKTSGNEQFF. CDR3 nucleotides: TGTGCCACCAGTGATTCGAAGACTAGCGGCAATGAGCAGTTCTTC.

This clone was observed once. The chain has TRBV3-1 (or the pseudogene TRBV3-2) and TRBJ2-3; 8 bases agree with TRBD2. V lost 4 bases and J lost 3; bases outside the gene matches: 9. The CDR3 extends over 16 amino acids. Germline-derived CDR1 and CDR2 are LGHDT and YNNKEL (reference sequence). CDR3 residues: CASSPGGGTMTDTQYF. CDR3 nucleotides: TGTGCCAGCAGCCCGGGCGGGGGGACTATGACAGATACGCAGTATTTT.

The rearrangement uses TRBV7-2 and TRBJ2-1; the match to TRBD2 covers 13 bases. Trimming at V came to 4 bases and at J to 9 bases, leaving 12 bases not matched to a gene. The CDR3 consists of 17 residues. Germline values: CDR1 SGHTA, CDR2 FQGNSA. DNA for the CDR3: TGTGCCAGCAGCTCCACCTCGGGACTAGCGGGAATCGTTGAGCAGTTCTTC. Protein: CASSSTSGLAGIVEQFF.

The CDR3 nucleotides read TGCGCCAGCAGTGACCGGACTAGTGGGGTCACAGATACGCAGTATTTT. It encodes CASSDRTSGVTDTQYF. The J gene is TRBJ2-3, the V gene TRBV10-2; 7 bases are shared with TRBD2. The CDR3 covers 16 residues. Losses at the gene ends were 3 bases for V and 2 bases for J; bases not matched to a gene: 8. CDR1 is WSHSY and CDR2 is SAAADI in the germline V gene.

The genes are TRBV10-3 and TRBJ2-1; 11 bases match TRBD2. The CDR3 runs 15 residues. Germline CDR1 is ENHRY and CDR2 is SYGVKD. V lost 6 bases to trimming and J lost 4 bases; unmatched junction nucleotides: 5. As DNA, the CDR3 is TGTGCCATCAGGCCTGGGACTAGCGGATACAATGAGCAGTTCTTC. Amino acid sequence: CAIRPGTSGYNEQFF.

The chain couples TRBV30 to TRBJ2-2; 9 nucleotides match TRBD2. The CDR3 totals 15 residues. The germline gives CDR1 GTSNPN, CDR2 SVGIG (reference sequence). The CDR3 DNA reads as TGTGCATGTACCGGGACTAGCAGGAACACCGGGGAGCTGTTTTTT. Encoded protein: CACTGTSRNTGELFF.

This chain joins TRBV7-6 and TRBJ1-1; D is undetermined. This CDR3 contains 13 residues. The V gene lost 5 bases and the J gene lost 5 bases, with 12 bases spanning the gap. Germline CDR1 SGHVS, CDR2 FNYEAQ. CDR3 loop: CASSINRHTEAFF. In DNA form, the CDR3 reads TGTGCCAGCAGCATTAACAGACATACTGAAGCTTTCTTT.

This chain links TRBV11-3 with TRBJ2-1; 10 bases align to TRBD2. Germline CDR1 SGHNT, CDR2 YENEEA. CDR3 length: 15 residues. The trim removed 6 bases at V and 6 bases at J, leaving 8 bases unmatched. CDR3 in amino acids: CASSLLAGKGNEQFF. CDR3 DNA: TGTGCCAGCAGTCTACTAGCGGGAAAGGGCAATGAGCAGTTCTTC. The full variable domain, completed using reference TRBV11-3 and TRBJ2-1, is EAGVVQSPRYKIIEKKQPVAFWCNPISGHNTLYWYLQNLGQGPELLIRYENEEAVDDSQLPKDRFSAERLKGVDSTLKIQPAELGDSAVYLCASSLLAGKGNEQFFGPGTRLTVL.

This rearrangement joins TRBV9 to TRBJ2-5; TRBD2 matches 11 bases. The germline V gene encodes CDR1 SGDLS and CDR2 YYNGEE. Germline trimming cut 3 bases from V and 5 bases from J; bases unmatched to any gene: 6. This CDR3 spans 15 amino acids. CDR3 DNA: TGTGCCAGCAGCGGACTAGCGGGAATGGGGGAGACCCAGTACTTC. Translating it yields CASSGLAGMGETQYF.

The chain links TRBV9 to TRBJ1-4; D ambiguous. The germline gives CDR1 SGDLS, CDR2 YYNGEE. The length of the CDR3 is 13 residues. The V and J ends lost 4 bases and 4 bases respectively, with 8 bases between them. The CDR3 protein is CASSRGGNEKLFF. CDR3 bases: TGTGCCAGCAGCCGGGGAGGTAATGAAAAACTGTTTTTT.

The chain is built from TRBV4-1 and TRBJ1-2, with D tentatively TRBD1 (6 bases). V shed 1 base and J shed 7 bases, with 16 bases lying between them. The CDR3 has 15 residues. Germline lookup yields CDR1 MGHRA and CDR2 YSYEKL. The CDR3 sequence: CASSQAQGALGGYTF. DNA for the CDR3: TGCGCCAGCAGCCAAGCACAGGGAGCCCTTGGTGGCTACACCTTC.

V gene TRBV28 combines with J gene TRBJ1-1; the D is unclear. Germline CDR1 is MDHEN and CDR2 is SYDVKM. V lost 2 bases and J lost 3, with 4 bases in between. The CDR3 sequence is 12 residues long. This chain's CDR3 is CASSLPYTEAFF. The CDR3 DNA sequence: TGTGCCAGCAGTTTACCCTACACTGAAGCTTTCTTT.

The chain carries TRBV11-2 and TRBJ2-7; a weak D match, TRBD2 (6 bases). Between the trimmed V and J ends, which lost 6 bases and 4 bases, there was a span of 22 bases. The CDR3 length is 16 residues. Looked up from germline, CDR1 is SGHAT and CDR2 is FQNNGV. Here the CDR3 reads CASRTGAPAGRYEQYF. CDR3 sequence (DNA): TGTGCCAGCAGGACCGGGGCCCCCGCGGGACGGTACGAGCAGTACTTC.

The chain recombines TRBV30 with TRBJ1-5, with D unclear. Germline assignment: CDR1 GTSNPN and CDR2 SVGIG (reference sequence). The length of the CDR3 is 15 residues. The V end lost 2 bases, the J end lost 0 bases, and 11 bases lay between the germline ends. The CDR3 loop is CAWSPERHSNQPQHF. The CDR3, as DNA: TGTGCCTGGAGTCCGGAAAGACATAGCAATCAGCCCCAGCATTTT. The whole variable domain, remainder taken from reference TRBV30 and TRBJ1-5, is SQTIHQWPATLVQPVGSPLSLECTVEGTSNPNLYWYRQAAGRGLQLLFYSVGIGQISSEVPQNLSASRPQDRQFILSSKKLLLSDSGFYLCAWSPERHSNQPQHFGDGTRLSIL.

The chain has TRBV19 and TRBJ2-7; tentatively, D is TRBD1 (5 bases). The CDR3 covers 11 residues. CDR1 LNHDA and CDR2 SQIVND come from the germline V gene (reference sequence). V lost 7 bases, J lost 9 bases, and 13 bases lay in between. The CDR3 bases are TGTGCCAGTACAAACAGGCCTTGGCAGTACTTC. Translating gives CASTNRPWQYF.

The chain uses TRBV24-1 and TRBJ2-2; TRBD1 agrees at 10 bases. CDR3 length equals 17 residues. Germline V CDR1 and CDR2: KGHDR, SFDVKD. Trimming cost V 7 bases and J 4 bases; bases outside gene matches: 11. CDR3 loop: CATSRAGTGATTGELFF. CDR3 sequence (DNA): TGTGCCACCAGCCGAGCTGGGACAGGGGCCACCACCGGGGAGCTGTTTTTT.

The V and J genes are TRBV15 and TRBJ2-1, with D possibly matching TRBD2 (6 bases). Trimming stripped 3 bases from V and 0 bases from J, with 12 bases between. Germline loops: CDR1 LNHNV, CDR2 YYDKDF (reference sequence). The CDR3 covers 16 residues. This chain's CDR3 is CATSSDPGVSYNEQFF. For the CDR3, the DNA is TGTGCCACCAGCAGTGATCCGGGGGTCTCCTACAATGAGCAGTTCTTC.

The V gene is TRBV7-2, the J gene TRBJ1-5, with a weak D call TRBD1 (5 bases). In germline, CDR1 is SGHTA, CDR2 FQGNSA. This CDR3 spans 15 amino acids. Trimming left V 1 base short and J 0 bases short, with 7 bases between. CDR3 residues: CASSLGDSSNQPQHF. The CDR3 region has the DNA TGTGCCAGCAGCTTAGGCGACAGTAGCAATCAGCCCCAGCATTTT. Based on the CDR3 plus reference TRBV7-2 and TRBJ1-5, the full variable domain is GAGVSQSPSNKVTEKGKDVELRCDPISGHTALYWYRQSLGQGLEFLIYFQGNSAPDKSGLPSDRFSAERTGGSVSTLTIQRTQQEDSAVYLCASSLGDSSNQPQHFGDGTRLSIL.

The chain combines TRBV5-1 with TRBJ2-2, with D uncertain. The V end was cut by 1 base, the J end by 0 bases, with 7 bases between. This CDR3 has 15 residues. Germline-derived CDR1 and CDR2 are SGHRS and YFSETQ. The chain's CDR3 is CASSLKQANTGELFF. CDR3 coding DNA: TGCGCCAGCAGCTTGAAACAAGCGAACACCGGGGAGCTGTTTTTT.

This chain uses TRBV5-6 with TRBJ1-2; D is unclear. CDR1 SGHDT and CDR2 YYEEEE come from the germline V gene. There are 14 residues in the CDR3. V was shortened by 5 bases and J by 2 bases, with 13 bases between the two germline ends. The CDR3 coding sequence is TGTGCCAGCAGTCGGGTCAATTCGAACTATGGCTACACCTTC. It translates to CASSRVNSNYGYTF.

The gene calls are TRBV27 and TRBJ1-5; possibly TRBD1 for D (5 bases). Germline V gene data show CDR1 as MNHEY and CDR2 as SMNVEV (reference sequence). The ends were cut back, 3 bases at V and 2 bases at J, with 11 bases in the middle. The CDR3 sequence is 15 residues long. The CDR3 coding sequence is TGTGCCAGCAGTTTGACGGGGGACGGCAATCAGCCCCAGCATTTT. This translates into CASSLTGDGNQPQHF.

The chain combines TRBV5-1 with TRBJ2-3; 9 bases align to TRBD2. V was pared by 0 bases and J by 3 bases, with 29 bases of the junction left unmatched. The CDR3 spans 24 residues. Germline-derived CDR1 and CDR2 are SGHRS and YFSETQ. The CDR3 DNA sequence: TGCGCCAGCAGCTTGGATTGGGATCTCGGAGGGGTAGCGGGAGAAACGTTCGGTACAGATACGCAGTATTTT. The encoded protein is CASSLDWDLGGVAGETFGTDTQYF.

The chain has TRBV5-5 and TRBJ1-2, with D uncertain. CDR3 length equals 14 residues. Deletions cut 2 bases from V and 0 bases from J, with 8 bases between. The germline V gene has CDR1 SGHKS and CDR2 YYEKEE (reference sequence). CDR3 protein: CASSFIRTNYGYTF. As DNA, the CDR3 is TGTGCCAGCAGCTTTATTAGAACTAACTATGGCTACACCTTC.

CDR3 nucleotides: TGCGCCAGCAGCCAAGATCGAGGACTCCTCGGTAATGAGCAGTTCTTC. This encodes CASSQDRGLLGNEQFF. The V gene is TRBV4-3, the J gene TRBJ2-1; a possible D gene is TRBD2 (5 bases). Trimming pared 0 bases from V and 7 bases from J, leaving 16 bases between. The CDR3 runs to 16 residues. Germline assignment: CDR1 LGHNA and CDR2 YSLEER.

The genes are TRBV11-2 and TRBJ2-7, with 7 bases matching TRBD1. This CDR3 is 15 amino acids long. The junction had 6 bases not matched to a gene; V was cut back by 4 bases and J by 0 bases. Germline assignment: CDR1 SGHAT and CDR2 FQNNGV. This CDR3 is CASSSNRDSSYEQYF. Written as DNA, the CDR3 is TGTGCCAGCAGCTCGAACCGGGACAGCTCCTACGAGCAGTACTTC. The full variable domain, in which reference TRBV11-2 and TRBJ2-7 provide the parts outside the CDR3, is EAGVAQSPRYKIIEKRQSVAFWCNPISGHATLYWYQQILGQGPKLLIQFQNNGVVDDSQLPKDRFSAERLKGVDSTLKIQPAKLEDSAVYLCASSSNRDSSYEQYFGPGTRLTVT.

V gene TRBV25-1 combines with J gene TRBJ2-7; 7 bases line up with TRBD2. Germline V CDR1 and CDR2: MGHDK, SYGVNS. The CDR3 loop spans 16 amino acids. Trimming removed 1 base from V and 3 bases from J; junction bases left unmatched: 9. The CDR3 spells CASSESPPRELYEQYF. The CDR3 DNA sequence: TGTGCCAGCAGTGAATCCCCCCCGCGGGAGCTCTACGAGCAGTACTTC.

This chain connects TRBV28 to TRBJ2-3, with 7 bases fitting TRBD2. The CDR3 runs to 14 residues. The germline CDR1 and CDR2 sequences are MDHEN and SYDVKM. V shed 2 bases and J 4 bases; nucleotides not matched to a gene: 3. The CDR3 DNA reads TGTGCCAGCAGTTTAAGCGGGATTCCAGATACGCAGTATTTT. Translated, it gives CASSLSGIPDTQYF.

The chain is built from TRBV27 and TRBJ2-5; D is perhaps TRBD1 (6 bases). The V end was cut by 8 bases, the J end by 5 bases, with 18 bases between. The CDR3 sequence is 14 residues long. CDR1 and CDR2 (germline): MNHEY, SMNVEV (reference sequence). The CDR3 loop is CASGRLGAEETQYF. The CDR3 DNA sequence: TGTGCCAGCGGCCGGCTGGGGGCCGAGGAGACCCAGTACTTC.

This clone was seen once. V and J are TRBV7-8 and TRBJ2-7; D perhaps matches TRBD2 (6 bases). Looked up from germline, CDR1 is SGHVS and CDR2 is FQNEAQ. This CDR3 has 16 residues. V lost 6 bases to trimming and J lost 3 bases, with 21 bases between them. In DNA form, the CDR3 reads TGTGCCAGCAGACAAGCTATTTCGGGAGAGCTCTACGAGCAGTACTTC. As protein: CASRQAISGELYEQYF.